This is a list of T cell receptor beta chains from one sample in a study of blood T cells in healthy people across ages. TCRdb itself ran the 5' RACE reads through MiXCR, one entry per CDR3 protein. The repertoire has nearly 800,000 distinct CDR3 sequences, 20% to 30% of them found once; the top ten carry roughly 3.5%. This sample was also put to use in a study of T cells of mothers and their children.

The specimen was blood. The source is a boy aged 5-17 years in good health. Both conserved end residues are part of each CDR3. Fields, in order: V gene, clone size, J gene, D gene, CDR3 protein, CDR3 DNA. A D gene is named only where the DNA matches it firmly. A row's size may be missing; if present it is once, few, many or a size class.

V gene: TRBV12-3/TRBV12-4
clone size: few
J gene: TRBJ2-7
D gene: NA
CDR3 protein: CASSPRTAVGSGQYF
CDR3 DNA: TGTGCCAGCAGCCCACGCACGGCCGTAGGGTCCGGGCAGTACTTC

V gene: TRBV19
clone size: NA
J gene: TRBJ2-7
D gene: NA
CDR3 protein: CASSIVSRLDYEQYF
CDR3 DNA: TGTGCCAGTAGTATAGTGTCCAGGCTGGACTACGAGCAGTACTTC

V gene: TRBV2
clone size: NA
J gene: TRBJ2-2
D gene: NA
CDR3 protein: CASSETENTGELFF
CDR3 DNA: TGTGCCAGCAGTGAGACAGAGAACACCGGGGAGCTGTTTTTT

V gene: TRBV28
clone size: few
J gene: TRBJ2-7
D gene: NA
CDR3 protein: CASSLLTGTNYEQYF
CDR3 DNA: TGTGCCAGCAGCTTACTCACAGGGACGAACTACGAGCAGTACTTC

V gene: TRBV7-2
clone size: few
J gene: TRBJ2-1
D gene: NA
CDR3 protein: CASSFMLGGTYNEQFF
CDR3 DNA: TGTGCCAGCAGCTTTATGCTTGGGGGAACCTACAATGAGCAGTTCTTC

V gene: TRBV7-2
clone size: NA
J gene: TRBJ2-7
D gene: NA
CDR3 protein: CASSLALDIGWTYEQYF
CDR3 DNA: TGTGCCAGCAGCTTAGCGTTGGATATTGGCTGGACCTACGAGCAGTACTTC

V gene: TRBV12-3/TRBV12-4
clone size: NA
J gene: TRBJ2-3
D gene: TRBD1
CDR3 protein: CASSSDRDLTDTQYF
CDR3 DNA: TGTGCCAGCAGCTCGGACAGGGATTTAACAGATACGCAGTATTTT

V gene: TRBV27
clone size: NA
J gene: TRBJ2-2
D gene: TRBD1
CDR3 protein: CASSSGQGWANTGELFF
CDR3 DNA: TGTGCCAGCAGTTCTGGACAGGGATGGGCTAACACCGGGGAGCTGTTTTTT

V gene: TRBV4-3
clone size: few
J gene: TRBJ1-2
D gene: NA
CDR3 protein: CASSQDVREVPYTF
CDR3 DNA: TGCGCCAGCAGCCAAGATGTTCGGGAGGTGCCCTACACCTTC

V gene: TRBV12-5
clone size: NA
J gene: TRBJ1-2
D gene: TRBD1
CDR3 protein: CASGSRRQGLAYGYTF
CDR3 DNA: TGTGCTAGTGGTTCCCGTAGACAGGGCCTGGCCTATGGCTACACCTTC

V gene: TRBV20-1
clone size: NA
J gene: TRBJ2-7
D gene: NA
CDR3 protein: CSVLRGANSYEQYF
CDR3 DNA: TGCAGTGTCCTACGGGGAGCGAACTCCTACGAGCAGTACTTC

V gene: TRBV28
clone size: few
J gene: TRBJ1-3
D gene: NA
CDR3 protein: CASRTNRILSGNTIYF
CDR3 DNA: TGTGCCAGCAGGACGAACAGAATCCTCTCTGGAAACACCATATATTTT

V gene: TRBV4-3
clone size: NA
J gene: TRBJ2-7
D gene: NA
CDR3 protein: CASSQDRGQGYEQYF
CDR3 DNA: TGCGCCAGCAGCCAAGATCGGGGCCAGGGCTACGAGCAGTACTTC

V gene: TRBV5-1
clone size: NA
J gene: TRBJ2-7
D gene: TRBD2
CDR3 protein: CASKEGLASSYEQYF
CDR3 DNA: TGCGCCAGCAAGGAAGGACTAGCGAGCTCCTACGAGCAGTACTTC

V gene: TRBV6-2/TRBV6-3
clone size: NA
J gene: TRBJ1-1
D gene: NA
CDR3 protein: CASSPRGAEAFF
CDR3 DNA: TGTGCCAGCAGTCCCCGGGGCGCTGAAGCTTTCTTT

V gene: TRBV7-2
clone size: NA
J gene: TRBJ1-3
D gene: NA
CDR3 protein: CASSLGKTGGNTIYF
CDR3 DNA: TGTGCCAGCAGCTTAGGCAAGACAGGCGGAAACACCATATATTTT

V gene: TRBV28
clone size: few
J gene: TRBJ2-3
D gene: NA
CDR3 protein: CASNGQAYTDTQYF
CDR3 DNA: TGTGCCAGCAACGGGCAGGCGTACACAGATACGCAGTATTTT

V gene: TRBV27
clone size: NA
J gene: TRBJ2-3
D gene: TRBD2
CDR3 protein: CASSLASSGNTQYF
CDR3 DNA: TGTGCCAGCAGTTTAGCGTCTAGCGGAAATACGCAGTATTTT

V gene: TRBV12-3/TRBV12-4
clone size: NA
J gene: TRBJ1-1
D gene: NA
CDR3 protein: CASSFNLGGFEAFF
CDR3 DNA: TGTGCCAGCAGTTTTAACTTAGGGGGGTTTGAAGCTTTCTTT

V gene: TRBV18
clone size: few
J gene: TRBJ2-1
D gene: NA
CDR3 protein: CASSPDREYNEQFF
CDR3 DNA: TGTGCCAGCTCACCAGACCGCGAATACAATGAGCAGTTCTTC

V gene: TRBV24-1
clone size: few
J gene: TRBJ2-1
D gene: TRBD2
CDR3 protein: CATSLSMREIDNEQFF
CDR3 DNA: TGTGCCACCAGTCTATCGATGCGGGAGATCGACAATGAGCAGTTCTTC